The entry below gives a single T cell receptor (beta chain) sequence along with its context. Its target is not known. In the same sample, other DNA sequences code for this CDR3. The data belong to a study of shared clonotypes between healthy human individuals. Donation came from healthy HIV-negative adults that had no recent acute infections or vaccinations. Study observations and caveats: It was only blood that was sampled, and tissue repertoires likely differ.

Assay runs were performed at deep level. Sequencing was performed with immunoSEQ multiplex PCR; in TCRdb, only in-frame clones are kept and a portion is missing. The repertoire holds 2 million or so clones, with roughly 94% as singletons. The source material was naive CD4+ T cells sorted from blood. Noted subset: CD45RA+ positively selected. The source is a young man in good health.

This CDR3 reads CASSLGQGKETQYF. Here the CDR3 DNA reads TGCGCCAGCAGCCTCGGACAGGGTAAAGAGACCCAGTACTTC. The chain uses TRBV5-1 and TRBJ2-5; 8 bases are shared with TRBD1. Germline CDR1 and CDR2: SGHRS and YFSETQ. Germline trimming cut 4 bases from V and 3 bases from J; bases unmatched to any gene: 5. This CDR3 contains 14 residues.